These 12 T cell receptor beta chains were all obtained from the same sample, sequenced in a study of CD8+ T cells in alopecia areata. Sequencing used cDNA as its template, made by extracting RNA and reverse transcribing it. Some clones are missing from TCRdb's copy, which holds only in-frame ones; the method was immunoSEQ multiplex PCR. The sample includes 100,000 to 150,000 clones, approximately 53% of them seen just once. Sample: CD4+ T cells sorted from blood, taken at week 0. The receptors shown here come from a human donor with alopecia areata.

The genes are TRBV6-5 and TRBJ1-2; 9 bases map to TRBD1. The CDR3 has 15 amino acids. With V trimmed by 6 bases and J by 7 bases, 12 bases remained unmatched. Germline CDR1 MNHEY, CDR2 SVGAGI. The CDR3 DNA reads TGTGCCAGCAGCAGGGCCCTACAGGGGGCCGGTGGCTACACCTTC. Protein sequence: CASSRALQGAGGYTF.

The chain joins TRBV6-5 to TRBJ2-5; no definite D call. The CDR3 has 13 residues. The V gene's germline CDR1 is MNHEY and CDR2 SVGAGI. V gave up 3 bases and J gave up 5 bases, with 10 bases separating them. The CDR3 nucleotides are TGTGCCAGCAGTTATAGGGTCGAGGAGACCCAGTACTTC. Translating it yields CASSYRVEETQYF.

The chain joins TRBV27 to TRBJ1-5, with D hard to call. Trimming pared 3 bases from V and 7 bases from J, leaving 10 bases between. In germline, CDR1 is MNHEY, CDR2 SMNVEV (reference sequence). The CDR3 consists of 13 residues. CDR3 residues: CASSLILGQPQHF. The CDR3, as DNA: TGTGCCAGCAGTTTGATTCTGGGCCAGCCCCAGCATTTT.

The chain uses TRBV5-1 and TRBJ2-5; 11 bases align to TRBD1. Looked up from germline, CDR1 is SGHRS and CDR2 is YFSETQ. CDR3 length: 15 amino acids. Germline trimming cut 5 bases from V and 4 bases from J; bases unmatched to any gene: 7. Here the CDR3 reads CASRSSGTGGETQYF. The CDR3 coding sequence is TGCGCCAGCAGGTCCTCCGGGACAGGGGGAGAGACCCAGTACTTC.

This chain uses TRBV9 with TRBJ2-1; D perhaps matches TRBD2 (5 bases). This CDR3 has 14 amino acids. Trimming removed 1 base at V and 9 bases at J, with 14 bases between. The germline V gene encodes CDR1 SGDLS and CDR2 YYNGEE. DNA for the CDR3: TGTGCCAGCAGCGTAAGTTCGTGGGAGCGTGAGCAGTTCTTC. Its protein is CASSVSSWEREQFF.

This clone was counted between two and nine times. The chain links TRBV10-3 to TRBJ1-1; tentative D call: TRBD1 (6 bases). The V gene lost 0 bases and the J gene lost 8 bases, with 13 bases spanning the gap. The CDR3 sequence is 14 residues long. Germline V gene data show CDR1 as ENHRY and CDR2 as SYGVKD. The DNA for the CDR3 is TGTGCCATCAGTGAGTCGAGAGGGGGTGGAGAAGCTTTCTTT. Residues: CAISESRGGGEAFF.

This chain joins TRBV6-8 and TRBJ1-2; no reliable D call. The germline CDR1 and CDR2 sequences are MNHGY and SAAAGT. The CDR3 runs to 14 residues. The V gene lost 6 bases and the J gene lost 0 bases, with 11 bases spanning the gap. The CDR3 is CASRIYKANYGYTF. In DNA, the CDR3 is TGTGCCAGCAGAATATACAAAGCTAACTATGGCTACACCTTC.

The V call is TRBV7-3, the J call TRBJ2-3, with a possible D match to TRBD2 (5 bases). The CDR3 length is 15 residues. The V gene lost 2 bases and the J gene lost 4 bases, with 13 bases spanning the gap. In germline, CDR1 is SGHTA, CDR2 FQGTGA. The CDR3 sequence is CASSLYGGQADTQYF. DNA for the CDR3: TGTGCCAGCAGCTTATACGGAGGCCAGGCAGATACGCAGTATTTT.

This chain joins TRBV5-4 and TRBJ2-3; 11 bases match TRBD1. The CDR3 spans 19 residues. The germline CDR1 and CDR2 sequences are SGHNT and YYREEE (reference sequence). The V gene end was trimmed by 6 bases and the J gene end by 1 base; junction bases not matched to a gene: 16. The CDR3 DNA reads TGTGCCAGCAATATACACCGGACAGGGGGCGCTTCGCGCACAGATACGCAGTATTTT. Its translation: CASNIHRTGGASRTDTQYF.

The rearrangement links TRBV28 to TRBJ1-5, with D perhaps matching TRBD1 (5 bases). The germline V gene encodes CDR1 MDHEN and CDR2 SYDVKM. The CDR3 is made up of 15 amino acids. V lost 3 bases to trimming and J lost 6 bases, with 15 bases between them. CDR3: CASSFTGSGGQPQHF. Here the CDR3 DNA reads TGTGCCAGCAGTTTTACAGGCTCGGGGGGTCAGCCCCAGCATTTT.

This chain joins TRBV5-1 and TRBJ2-3; D may correspond to TRBD1 or TRBD2 (5 bases each). The ends were cut back, 4 bases at V and 4 bases at J, with 16 bases in the middle. The CDR3 has 15 amino acids. Germline CDR1 reads SGHRS; CDR2 reads YFSETQ. The CDR3 here is CASSPRGVGADTQYF. The CDR3 DNA reads TGCGCCAGCAGCCCCAGAGGGGTTGGGGCAGATACGCAGTATTTT.

This clone was recorded a few times. The rearrangement uses TRBV6-1 and TRBJ2-5, with 11 bases lining up with TRBD1. Trimming cost V 6 bases and J 4 bases; bases outside gene matches: 4. Germline lookup yields CDR1 MNHNS and CDR2 SASEGT. The CDR3 consists of 14 residues. CDR3 coding DNA: TGTGCCAGCAGGTTCGGACAGGGGGCAGAGACCCAGTACTTC. Translation gives CASRFGQGAETQYF.